A single sample is the source of the 17 T cell receptor beta chains below, sequenced in a study of T cells in Graves' hyperthyroidism and ophthalmopathy. Amplification of TCR beta CDR3 regions was performed using RNA transcripts as template. A first-round RT-PCR of the TCR CDR3 used the HTBI primer set. Via MiXCR, TCRdb re-called the multiplex PCR reads, giving one row per CDR3 protein. The sample contains around 340,000 distinct CDR3 sequences, 20% to 25% of which appear only once. The sample taken for sequencing was blood. These receptors all stem from a woman between 45 and 65 years old with Graves' hyperthyroidism.

This clonotype was counted only a few times. The chain uses TRBV18 and TRBJ2-7; D perhaps matches TRBD1 (5 bases). Germline CDR1 is KGHSH and CDR2 is LQKENI. With 8 bases removed from V and 1 base from J, the gap between germline ends came to 12 bases. The CDR3 sequence is 13 residues long. The DNA for the CDR3 is TGTGCCAGCACAGGATCGGCATCCTACGAGCAGTACTTC. Encoded protein: CASTGSASYEQYF.

This clonotype was observed at least ten times. The chain has TRBV18 and TRBJ1-1; D is ambiguous. V dropped 2 bases and J dropped 0 bases, with 7 bases sitting between them. Per the germline V gene, CDR1 is KGHSH and CDR2 is LQKENI. This CDR3 spans 14 amino acids. CDR3 amino acids: CASSPYAVNTEAFF. The CDR3 DNA is TGTGCCAGCTCACCATATGCGGTGAACACTGAAGCTTTCTTT.

The V gene is TRBV7-8, the J gene TRBJ2-5, with 13 bases aligning to TRBD2. With 4 bases clipped from V and 5 bases from J, the junction kept 4 bases outside the gene matches. Germline V gene sequence: CDR1 SGHVS, CDR2 FQNEAQ. CDR3 size: 15 residues. Here the CDR3 reads CASSSETSGRETQYF. The CDR3, as DNA: TGTGCCAGCAGCTCGGAGACTAGCGGGAGGGAGACCCAGTACTTC.

The rearrangement joins TRBV28 to TRBJ1-2, with TRBD1 matching 7 bases. V gave up 2 bases and J gave up 4 bases; unmatched junction bases: 13. CDR3 length equals 17 residues. Germline-derived CDR1 and CDR2 are MDHEN and SYDVKM. The CDR3 is CASSLVLQGKSPYGYTF. In DNA, the CDR3 is TGTGCCAGCAGTTTAGTGTTACAGGGGAAGTCCCCCTATGGCTACACCTTC.

V and J are TRBV11-2 and TRBJ2-3; 9 nucleotides align to TRBD2. CDR1 SGHAT and CDR2 FQNNGV come from the germline V gene. The CDR3 is 15 amino acids. With 1 base clipped from V and 4 bases from J, the junction kept 3 bases outside the gene matches. CDR3 DNA sequence: TGTGCCAGCAGCTTAGTCGGCGGGAGGGCAGATACGCAGTATTTT. It specifies CASSLVGGRADTQYF. Using reference TRBV11-2 and TRBJ2-3 for the parts outside the CDR3, the full variable domain is EAGVAQSPRYKIIEKRQSVAFWCNPISGHATLYWYQQILGQGPKLLIQFQNNGVVDDSQLPKDRFSAERLKGVDSTLKIQPAKLEDSAVYLCASSLVGGRADTQYFGPGTRLTVL.

This clonotype has a handful of counts. The chain recombines TRBV20-1 with TRBJ1-2, with TRBD1 identical over 9 bases. The V and J ends lost 0 bases and 8 bases, in that order; junction bases with no gene match: 10. This CDR3 is built from 15 residues. Germline CDR1 and CDR2: DFQATT and SNEGSKA (reference sequence). The CDR3 nucleotides read TGCAGTGCTAGAGATACGGGACAGGGCTTTCAGGGCTACACCTTC. As protein: CSARDTGQGFQGYTF.

This clonotype was counted between two and nine times. The chain joins TRBV9 to TRBJ2-3; 9 bases align to TRBD2. CDR3 size: 16 residues. Germline V gene data show CDR1 as SGDLS and CDR2 as YYNGEE. Germline trimming cut 1 base from V and 2 bases from J; bases unmatched to any gene: 5. CDR3 coding DNA: TGTGCCAGCAGCGTAACCAGCGGGAGGATCACAGATACGCAGTATTTT. Translated, it gives CASSVTSGRITDTQYF.

As for this clonotype: Being one base from a much bigger clone, this may be a read error. The chain carries TRBV6-5 and TRBJ1-1, with D uncertain. Germline V gives CDR1 MNHEY, CDR2 SVGAGI. This CDR3 is built from 11 residues. CDR3 region: CASKLNTEALF. The CDR3 coding sequence is TGTGCCAGTAAGTTAAACACTGAAGCTCTCTTT.

This clonotype has at least ten counts. This chain uses TRBV11-2 with TRBJ2-2, with D perhaps TRBD2 (5 bases). Trimming removed 7 bases at V and 0 bases at J, with 6 bases between. The CDR3 sequence is 13 residues long. CDR1 and CDR2 from the germline V gene are SGHAT and FQNNGV. The CDR3 loop reads CASTSTNTGELFF. DNA of the CDR3: TGTGCCAGCACTAGCACGAACACCGGGGAGCTGTTTTTT.

The gene calls are TRBV7-3 and TRBJ2-3, with 10 nucleotides matching TRBD2. Germline V gene lookup returns CDR1 SGHTA and CDR2 FQGTGA. V was clipped by 5 bases and J by 1 base; unmatched bases: 12. The length of the CDR3 is 18 residues. This CDR3 is CASSRLKGGLAGTDTQYF. The CDR3 nucleotides are TGTGCCAGCAGCCGATTAAAAGGCGGACTAGCGGGCACAGATACGCAGTATTTT. Full variable domain (remainder filled in from reference TRBV7-3 and TRBJ2-3): GAGVSQTPSNKVTEKGKYVELRCDPISGHTALYWYRQSLGQGPEFLIYFQGTGAADDSGLPNDRFFAVRPEGSVSTLKIQRTERGDSAVYLCASSRLKGGLAGTDTQYFGPGTRLTVL.

The table lists this clonotype with a few counts. This chain connects TRBV29-1 to TRBJ2-4; the D gene is possibly TRBD1 (6 bases). In germline, CDR1 is SQVTM, CDR2 ANQGSEA. The germline V and J ends were trimmed by 4 bases and 7 bases, with 20 bases remaining between them. This CDR3 spans 15 amino acids. As DNA, the CDR3 is TGCAGCGTTGGGGACGTACAGGGACGGTTGAACATTCAGTACTTC. Amino acid sequence: CSVGDVQGRLNIQYF.

In this sample, this clonotype turned up a few times. The chain joins TRBV9 to TRBJ2-4, with D perhaps matching TRBD2 (5 bases). This CDR3 region has 17 residues. Germline values: CDR1 SGDLS, CDR2 YYNGEE. V was pared by 0 bases and J by 6 bases, with 19 bases between. Written as DNA, the CDR3 is TGTGCCAGCAGCGTAGCGGCTAGCCCCGAGTTCGGAAACATTCAGTACTTC. This codes for CASSVAASPEFGNIQYF.

This clonotype has at least ten counts. The V call is TRBV28, the J call TRBJ1-1; perhaps TRBD1 as D (5 bases). The CDR3 has 15 amino acids. V lost 6 bases and J 3 bases, leaving 17 bases between the germline ends. The germline V gene encodes CDR1 MDHEN and CDR2 SYDVKM. The CDR3 nucleotides read TGTGCCAGCAGCTTTTGGGACGGCTTTTACACTGAAGCTTTCTTT. Encoded protein: CASSFWDGFYTEAFF.

This clonotype was seen ten or more times. The chain carries TRBV5-1 and TRBJ2-2; weak D call: TRBD2 (6 bases). There are 15 residues in the CDR3. Between the trimmed V and J ends, which lost 1 base and 3 bases, there was a span of 10 bases. Germline lookup yields CDR1 SGHRS and CDR2 YFSETQ. CDR3 residues: CASSLIPGDTGELFF. CDR3 DNA: TGCGCCAGCAGCTTGATCCCGGGAGACACCGGGGAGCTGTTTTTT. Drawing the rest from reference TRBV5-1 and TRBJ2-2, the complete variable domain is KAGVTQTPRYLIKTRGQQVTLSCSPISGHRSVSWYQQTPGQGLQFLFEYFSETQRNKGNFPGRFSGRQFSNSRSEMNVSTLELGDSALYLCASSLIPGDTGELFFGEGSRLTVL.

The chain uses TRBV9 and TRBJ2-2; 7 nucleotides match TRBD1. Germline CDR1 SGDLS, CDR2 YYNGEE. The V segment lost 4 bases and the J segment 5 bases; nucleotides outside the gene matches: 14. The CDR3 loop spans 17 amino acids. The CDR3, as DNA: TGTGCCAGCAGCCCCCGGGGACAGAACCTAGGGACCGGGGAGCTGTTTTTT. Translating gives CASSPRGQNLGTGELFF.

This clonotype was recorded at least ten times. The CDR3 bases are TGTGCCAGCAGCTCCTCAAGGGGGCGAGGCCAGCCCCAGCATTTT. This sequence encodes CASSSSRGRGQPQHF. The chain is built from TRBV6-1 and TRBJ1-5, with 7 bases matching TRBD1. The J segment lost 7 bases and the V segment lost 6 bases, leaving 12 bases of the junction unmatched. The length of the CDR3 is 15 residues. Germline CDR1 is MNHNS and CDR2 is SASEGT.

This chain uses TRBV6-1 with TRBJ2-2, with 8 bases matching TRBD1. The CDR3 has 17 residues. The ends lost 0 bases at V and 1 base at J; junction bases unmatched: 4. The germline gives CDR1 MNHNS, CDR2 SASEGT. CDR3 sequence (DNA): TGTGCCAGCAGTGAAGCGAGGGGGACAGGGAACACCGGGGAGCTGTTTTTT. Residues: CASSEARGTGNTGELFF.